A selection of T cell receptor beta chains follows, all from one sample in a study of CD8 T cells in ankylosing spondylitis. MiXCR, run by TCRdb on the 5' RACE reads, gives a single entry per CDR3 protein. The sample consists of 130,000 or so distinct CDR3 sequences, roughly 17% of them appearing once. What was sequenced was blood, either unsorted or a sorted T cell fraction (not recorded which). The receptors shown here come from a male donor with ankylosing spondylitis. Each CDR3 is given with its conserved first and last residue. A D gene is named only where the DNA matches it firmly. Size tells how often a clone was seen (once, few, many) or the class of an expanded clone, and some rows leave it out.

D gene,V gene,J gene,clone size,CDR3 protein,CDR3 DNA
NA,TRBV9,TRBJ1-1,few,CASSVTLGSTEAFF,TGTGCCAGCAGCGTAACTTTGGGGAGCACTGAAGCTTTCTTT
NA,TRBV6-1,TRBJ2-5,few,CASSGSGQETQYF,TGTGCCAGCAGTGGGAGCGGGCAAGAGACCCAGTACTTC
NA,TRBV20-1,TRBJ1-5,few,CSASLNSNQPQHF,TGCAGTGCTAGTCTAAATAGCAATCAGCCCCAGCATTTT
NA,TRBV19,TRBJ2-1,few,CASSMGTGISYNEQFF,TGTGCCAGTAGTATGGGTACAGGTATATCCTACAATGAGCAGTTCTTC
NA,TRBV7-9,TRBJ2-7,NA,CASSPTPGHEQYF,TGTGCCAGCAGCCCTACACCGGGCCACGAGCAGTACTTC
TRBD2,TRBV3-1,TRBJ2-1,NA,CASSQERDLNNEQFF,TGTGCCAGCAGCCAGGAGCGGGACTTAAACAATGAGCAGTTCTTC
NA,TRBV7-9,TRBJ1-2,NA,CASSLPRTVYGYTF,TGTGCCAGCAGCTTACCTCGGACAGTTTATGGCTACACCTTC
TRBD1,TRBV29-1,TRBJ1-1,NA,CSVEYPGQGMSTEAFF,TGCAGCGTTGAATACCCAGGACAGGGGATGTCAACTGAAGCTTTCTTT
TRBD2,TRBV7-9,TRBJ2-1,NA,CASSKTTSGTYNEQFF,TGTGCCAGCAGCAAAACGACTAGCGGGACATACAATGAGCAGTTCTTC
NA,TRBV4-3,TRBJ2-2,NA,CASSQAGGGVTGELFF,TGCGCCAGCAGCCAAGCTGGGGGAGGCGTCACCGGGGAGCTGTTTTTT
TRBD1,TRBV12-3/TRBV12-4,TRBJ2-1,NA,CAFSLVTGPTSSYNEQFF,TGTGCCTTCAGTTTAGTGACAGGGCCCACCAGCAGCTACAATGAGCAGTTCTTC
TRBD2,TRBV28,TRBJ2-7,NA,CASRTPRSGSLSSYEQYF,TGTGCCAGCAGAACTCCCCGTAGCGGGAGCTTAAGTTCCTACGAGCAGTACTTC
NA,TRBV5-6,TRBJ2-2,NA,CASSSLDTNTGELFF,TGTGCCAGCAGCTCACTAGACACCAACACCGGGGAGCTGTTTTTT
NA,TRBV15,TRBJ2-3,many,CATSRVSGTQYF,TGTGCCACCAGCAGAGTTAGTGGTACGCAGTATTTT
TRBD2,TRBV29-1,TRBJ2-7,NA,CSVVPREGYEQYF,TGCAGCGTTGTTCCCCGGGAGGGCTACGAGCAGTACTTC
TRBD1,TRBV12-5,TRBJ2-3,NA,CASGLLDGTGSNTQYF,TGTGCTAGTGGTTTGCTTGACGGGACAGGGTCCAATACGCAGTATTTT
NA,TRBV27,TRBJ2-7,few,CASSLSTTYEQYF,TGTGCCAGCAGTTTATCCACAACCTACGAGCAGTACTTC
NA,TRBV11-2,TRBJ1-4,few,CASSPKGGAFGEKLFF,TGTGCCAGCAGCCCAAAGGGGGGGGCTTTTGGCGAAAAACTGTTTTTT
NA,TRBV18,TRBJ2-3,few,CASSPPLSDTQYF,TGTGCCAGCTCACCACCGCTTTCAGATACGCAGTATTTT
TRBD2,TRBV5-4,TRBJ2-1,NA,CASTGLAGGKYNEQFF,TGTGCCAGCACCGGACTAGCGGGAGGGAAGTACAATGAGCAGTTCTTC
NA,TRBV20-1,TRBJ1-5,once,CSARQRGQPQHF,TGCAGTGCTCGGCAGAGGGGTCAGCCCCAGCATTTT
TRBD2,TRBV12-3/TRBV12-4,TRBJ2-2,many,CASSHETSGRAVGELFF,TGTGCCAGCAGTCACGAAACTAGCGGGAGGGCCGTCGGGGAGCTGTTTTTT
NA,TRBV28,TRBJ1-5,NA,CASSLVVLQGPQHF,TGTGCCAGCAGTTTAGTGGTTCTCCAAGGGCCCCAGCATTTT
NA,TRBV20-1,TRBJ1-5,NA,CSALDPLGDQPQHF,TGCAGTGCCCTCGATCCTCTAGGGGATCAGCCCCAGCATTTT
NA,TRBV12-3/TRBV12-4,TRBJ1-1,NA,CASSLRQNTEAFF,TGTGCCAGCAGTTTACGGCAGAACACTGAAGCTTTCTTT
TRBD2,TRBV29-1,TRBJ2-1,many,CSVHASGAYNEQFF,TGCAGCGTCCACGCTAGCGGGGCCTACAATGAGCAGTTCTTC
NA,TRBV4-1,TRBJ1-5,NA,CASSQHVSQPQHF,TGCGCCAGCAGCCAACACGTCAGTCAGCCCCAGCATTTT
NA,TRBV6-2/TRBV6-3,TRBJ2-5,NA,CASIHSSRSTQYF,TGTGCCAGCATCCATTCCAGCCGAAGTACCCAGTACTTC
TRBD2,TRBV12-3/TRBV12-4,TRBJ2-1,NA,CTRSGGLALTPGYNEQFF,TGTACCCGCAGTGGGGGACTAGCCTTAACCCCGGGATACAATGAGCAGTTCTTC
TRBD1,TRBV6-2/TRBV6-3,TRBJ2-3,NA,CASSYWTGRTDTQYF,TGTGCCAGCAGTTACTGGACAGGGAGGACGGATACGCAGTATTTT
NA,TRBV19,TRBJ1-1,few,CASNQGFVTEAFF,TGTGCCAGTAACCAGGGATTTGTGACTGAAGCTTTCTTT
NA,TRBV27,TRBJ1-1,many,CASSLQADTEAFF,TGTGCCAGCAGTTTACAGGCCGACACTGAAGCTTTCTTT
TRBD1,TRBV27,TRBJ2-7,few,CASSLYRDRRIEQYF,TGTGCCAGCAGCCTGTACCGGGACAGGCGCATCGAGCAGTACTTC
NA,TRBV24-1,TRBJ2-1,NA,CATSDPPSSTSYNEQFF,TGTGCCACCAGTGATCCTCCCTCCTCGACCTCCTACAATGAGCAGTTCTTC
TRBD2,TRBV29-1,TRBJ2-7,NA,CSVEESSGRTYEQYF,TGCAGCGTTGAAGAATCCAGCGGGAGAACCTACGAGCAGTACTTC
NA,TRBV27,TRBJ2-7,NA,CASSGENEQYF,TGTGCCAGCTCGGGAGAAAACGAGCAGTACTTC
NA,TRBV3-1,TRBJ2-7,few,CASSQGYGNLEYEQYF,TGTGCCAGCAGCCAAGGGTACGGCAACCTGGAGTACGAGCAGTACTTC
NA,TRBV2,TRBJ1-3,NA,CASSDPPRVIGNTIYF,TGTGCCAGCAGTGACCCCCCTCGGGTAATTGGAAACACCATATATTTT
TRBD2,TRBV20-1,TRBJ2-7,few,CSASGSGRSEQYF,TGCAGTGCTAGCGGTAGCGGGAGATCCGAGCAGTACTTC
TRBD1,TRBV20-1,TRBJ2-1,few,CSARDDGQGGGWVNEQFF,TGCAGTGCTAGAGATGATGGACAGGGGGGCGGATGGGTTAATGAGCAGTTCTTC
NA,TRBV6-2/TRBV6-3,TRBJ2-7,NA,CASSYSPRYEQYF,TGTGCCAGCAGTTACTCTCCCCGCTACGAGCAGTACTTC
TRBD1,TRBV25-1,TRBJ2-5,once,CASFSRGYETQYF,TGTGCCAGCTTCTCCAGGGGGTACGAGACCCAGTACTTC
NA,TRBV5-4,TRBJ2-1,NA,CASSLLGSGNEQFF,TGTGCCAGCAGCTTGCTTGGGTCCGGGAATGAGCAGTTCTTC
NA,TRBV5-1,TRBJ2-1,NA,CASSLAGARDNEQFF,TGCGCCAGCAGCTTGGCCGGGGCTAGGGACAATGAGCAGTTCTTC
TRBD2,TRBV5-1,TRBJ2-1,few,CASSLTGGNEQFF,TGCGCCAGCAGCTTGACGGGAGGTAATGAGCAGTTCTTC
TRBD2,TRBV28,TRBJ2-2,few,CASIQGLVNTGELFF,TGTGCCAGCATCCAGGGACTAGTGAACACCGGGGAGCTGTTTTTT
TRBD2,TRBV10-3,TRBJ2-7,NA,CAISLGGESSYEQYF,TGTGCCATCAGTTTGGGGGGGGAGAGCTCCTACGAGCAGTACTTC
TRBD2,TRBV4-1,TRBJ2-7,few,CASSQVVAGTWEQYF,TGCGCCAGCAGCCAAGTTGTAGCGGGCACTTGGGAGCAGTACTTC
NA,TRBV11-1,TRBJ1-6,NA,CASSLGMDSGSYNSPLHF,TGTGCCAGCAGCTTAGGAATGGACTCGGGCTCCTATAATTCACCCCTCCACTTT
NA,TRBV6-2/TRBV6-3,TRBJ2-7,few,CASSSPGQRIYEQYF,TGTGCCAGCAGCTCTCCGGGACAAAGAATTTACGAGCAGTACTTC